This T cell receptor beta chain was captured by sequencing in a study of T cell repertoires in cytomegalovirus infection (dated by TCRdb to between 2019 and 2020). Study-wide context: Recently identified HLA-C-restricted CMV epitopes, whose presentation resists viral immunomodulation, were targeted by peptide stimulations together with well-studied HLA-B-restricted epitopes. Donor HLA type was relevant to the analysis, because carriage of CMV infection together with the matching HLA type was indicated by public TCR beta signatures. Summary of the overall study and its limitations: Carriers of CMV infection plus the relevant HLA type were discriminated by the cumulative frequency of public TCR beta family members in the study cohort and in an independent roughly 370-donor cohort. In the ex vivo response, HLA-C-restricted CMV-specific TCR beta clonotypes were dominant, and in two of eight donors the single most frequent clonotype came from this HLA-C-restricted group.

What this sample's treatment or condition label stands for: in vitro stimulation with specific CMV peptide epitopes to enrich CMV-specific T cells. The sample was run on an Illumina HiSeq 1500. Clones were called with MiXCR by TCRdb after fastp trimmed the public reads at Q25, and only in-frame beta chains were retained. One record per CDR3 amino acid sequence lists the most common genes and DNA. The sample yields 900,000 to 950,000 distinct CDR3 sequences; around 29% were counted once. Together, the top ten hold over 12% of the sample. This clonotype was found a few times. The antigen it recognizes is unknown. Base quality data are lacking; no much larger clone is found one base away. The CDR3 runs 13 residues from the cysteine to the valine. Just CDR3 DNA is preserved here, 39 bases in frame from base 1. The germline ends are 10 bases apart after V is trimmed by 5 bases and J by 2 bases.

Sample: cultured CD8+ T cells from PBMCs, taken from culture after CMV antigen stimulation. This receptor was obtained from a human donor in good health (CMV status not recorded). Some clones in this sample may be carry-over from other donors' samples. The chain is encoded by TRBV12-3 or TRBV12-4 joined to TRBJ2-7; the D gene lacks a confident call. At the DNA level, the sequence is TGTGCCAGCAGTCTACAGCAAACCTACGAGCAGTACGTC. Translated, it gives CASSLQQTYEQYV.